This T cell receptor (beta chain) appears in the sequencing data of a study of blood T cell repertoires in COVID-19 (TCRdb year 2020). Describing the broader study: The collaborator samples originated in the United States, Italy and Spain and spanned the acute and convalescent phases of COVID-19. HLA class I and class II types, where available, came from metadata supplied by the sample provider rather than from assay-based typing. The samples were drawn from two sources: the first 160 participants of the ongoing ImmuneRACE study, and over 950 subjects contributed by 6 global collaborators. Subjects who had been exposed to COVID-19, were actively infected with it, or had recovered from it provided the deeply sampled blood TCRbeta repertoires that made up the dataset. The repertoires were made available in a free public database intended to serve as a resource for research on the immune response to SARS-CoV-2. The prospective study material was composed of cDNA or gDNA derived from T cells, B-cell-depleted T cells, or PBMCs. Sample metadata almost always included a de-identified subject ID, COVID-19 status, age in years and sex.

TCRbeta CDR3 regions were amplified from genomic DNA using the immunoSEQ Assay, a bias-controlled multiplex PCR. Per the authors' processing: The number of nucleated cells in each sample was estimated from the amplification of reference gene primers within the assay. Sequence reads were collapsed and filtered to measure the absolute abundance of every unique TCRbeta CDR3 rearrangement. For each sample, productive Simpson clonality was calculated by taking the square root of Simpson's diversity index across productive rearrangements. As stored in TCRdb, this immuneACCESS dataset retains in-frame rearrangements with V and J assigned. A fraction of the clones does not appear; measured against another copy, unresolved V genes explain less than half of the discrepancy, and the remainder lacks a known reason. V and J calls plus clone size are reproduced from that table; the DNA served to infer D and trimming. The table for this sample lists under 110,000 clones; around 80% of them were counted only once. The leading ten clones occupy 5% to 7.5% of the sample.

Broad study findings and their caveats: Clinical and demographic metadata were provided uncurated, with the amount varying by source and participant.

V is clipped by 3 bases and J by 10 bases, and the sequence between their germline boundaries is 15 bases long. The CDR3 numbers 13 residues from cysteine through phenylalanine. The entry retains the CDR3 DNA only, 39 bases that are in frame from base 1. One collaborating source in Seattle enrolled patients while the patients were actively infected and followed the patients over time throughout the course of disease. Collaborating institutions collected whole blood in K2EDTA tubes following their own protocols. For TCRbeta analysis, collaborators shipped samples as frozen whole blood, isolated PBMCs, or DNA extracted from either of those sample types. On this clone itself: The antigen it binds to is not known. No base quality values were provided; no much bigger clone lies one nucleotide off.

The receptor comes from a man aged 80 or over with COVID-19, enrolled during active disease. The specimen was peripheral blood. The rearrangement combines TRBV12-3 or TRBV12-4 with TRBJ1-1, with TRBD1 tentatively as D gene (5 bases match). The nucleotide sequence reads TGTGCCAGCAGTTTGGCAGGGAACGGGCGAGCTTTCTTT. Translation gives CASSLAGNGRAFF.